This note documents a single TCR beta chain sequence. The antigen is undetermined. The sample comes from a study of Graves' ophthalmopathy and Graves' hyperthyroidism. Findings and caveats of the study: Progression of ophthalmopathy was predicted by the model with less than 71% sensitivity and approximately 72% specificity.

Other autoimmune diseases, uncontrolled infections, pregnancy and lactation each led to patient exclusion. Germline V gene data show CDR1 as SGHVS and CDR2 as FQNEAQ. CDR3 length: 17 residues. Between the trimmed V and J ends, which lost 4 bases and 7 bases, there was a span of 23 bases. Amplification from RNA transcripts yielded the TCR beta CDR3 regions. Second-round multiplex PCR came after first-round RT-PCR with HTBI primers. TCRdb re-derived calls from the multiplex PCR reads in MiXCR, one entry per CDR3 protein. The table lists around 670,000 distinct CDR3 sequences, 40% of them singletons. The V gene is TRBV7-8, the J gene TRBJ1-3; D is perhaps TRBD1 (6 bases). The origin of this receptor is an adult man with Graves' ophthalmopathy. Sequences were obtained from peripheral blood. CDR3 nucleotide sequence: TGTGCCAGCAGCTCCGCTAGGGGAAAGAGACAGGCCAACACCATATATTTT. It yields the protein CASSSARGKRQANTIYF.